The 11 T cell receptor beta chains reported below all come from one sample, sequenced in a study. Sequenced by immunoSEQ multiplex PCR; TCRdb stores in-frame clones only, minus some. This table holds 60,000 to 75,000 clones, just over 90% found once. Material: PBMCs. The source of these receptors is a man aged 35 to 55 with rheumatoid arthritis.

The CDR3 nucleotides are TGCAGCGTTGAGGGAGAAAACTACGAGCAGTACTTC. It is translated as CSVEGENYEQYF. The V and J genes are TRBV29-1 and TRBJ2-7; a weak D match, TRBD2 (5 bases). The CDR3 is made up of 12 amino acids. V was cut by 3 bases and J by 3 bases, with 9 bases left in between. CDR1 is SQVTM, CDR2 ANQGSEA, per germline.

V usage is TRBV6-5 and J usage is TRBJ2-7, with a possible D match to TRBD1 (6 bases). The CDR3 covers 13 residues. CDR1 is MNHEY, CDR2 SVGAGI, per germline. The V end was cut by 4 bases, the J end by 5 bases, with 12 bases between. In nucleotides, the CDR3 is TGTGCCAGCAGTTCCCAGGGGCCGGACGAGCAGTACTTC. As protein: CASSSQGPDEQYF.

The chain combines TRBV9 with TRBJ2-7, with TRBD2 matching 8 bases. The CDR3 runs 15 residues. J gave up 3 bases and V 2 bases, and 7 bases lay outside the gene matches. The germline gives CDR1 SGDLS, CDR2 YYNGEE. As DNA, the CDR3 is TGTGCCAGCAGCGTGGGGACTAGAAGAGGCTACGAGCAGTACTTC. Translating gives CASSVGTRRGYEQYF.

This chain links TRBV6-4 with TRBJ2-1; a possible D gene is TRBD2 (6 bases). This CDR3 contains 16 residues. V was clipped by 9 bases and J by 7 bases, with 25 bases between them. Germline CDR1 is MRHNA and CDR2 is SNTAGT. In DNA form, the CDR3 reads TGTGCCAGTAGTTGGGACTCTTCGGGCCCGGAGAATGAGCAGTTCTTC. Its translation: CASSWDSSGPENEQFF.

This clone was detected a few times. This chain connects TRBV5-1 to TRBJ2-2; TRBD1 matches at 10 bases. Germline-derived CDR1 and CDR2 are SGHRS and YFSETQ. Trimming at V came to 4 bases and at J to 1 base, leaving 4 bases not matched to a gene. This CDR3 region has 16 residues. The CDR3, as DNA: TGCGCCAGCAGCCCGGGGGACAGGGGGAACACCGGGGAGCTGTTTTTT. Encoded protein: CASSPGDRGNTGELFF.

The rearrangement uses TRBV4-2 and TRBJ1-1; TRBD1 matches 8 bases. Trimming took 1 base from V and 2 from J; bases not matched to a gene: 12. This CDR3 contains 18 residues. Germline lookup yields CDR1 LGHNA and CDR2 YNFKEQ. The CDR3 DNA reads as TGTGCCAGCAGCCAAGTAGGACAGGGCGATCGTGTAAACACTGAAGCTTTCTTT. Encoded protein: CASSQVGQGDRVNTEAFF.

The chain joins TRBV7-8 to TRBJ2-1; 14 positions agree with TRBD2. This CDR3 is built from 18 residues. From germline, CDR1 is SGHVS and CDR2 FQNEAQ. V gave up 5 bases and J gave up 0 bases; unmatched junction bases: 6. DNA of the CDR3: TGTGCCAGCAGCCCGGGACTAGCGGGGGAGATCTCCTACAATGAGCAGTTCTTC. Amino acids: CASSPGLAGEISYNEQFF.

This chain uses TRBV30 with TRBJ2-7; unclear D gene. CDR1 is GTSNPN and CDR2 is SVGIG in the germline V gene (reference sequence). The CDR3 spans 12 residues. Trimming removed 0 bases from V and 6 bases from J, with 9 bases in between. CDR3 sequence: CAWSVRPGEQYF. In DNA, the CDR3 is TGTGCCTGGAGTGTACGGCCAGGCGAGCAGTACTTC.

The J gene is TRBJ2-1, the V gene TRBV9; no firm D call. CDR1 is SGDLS and CDR2 is YYNGEE in the germline V gene. Trimming stripped 4 bases from V and 4 bases from J, with 18 bases between. The CDR3 extends over 16 amino acids. For the CDR3, the DNA is TGTGCCAGCAGCTCACGGACCGCTGATTCATACAATGAGCAGTTCTTC. Protein sequence: CASSSRTADSYNEQFF.

CDR3 protein: CATSPFGGTQTANEQFF. The CDR3 DNA reads TGTGCCACCAGCCCCTTCGGGGGGACTCAAACGGCGAATGAGCAGTTCTTC. The chain is built from TRBV24-1 and TRBJ2-1, with 7 bases aligning to TRBD2. The CDR3 extends over 17 amino acids. The V segment lost 7 bases and the J segment 7 bases; nucleotides outside the gene matches: 18. The germline V gene encodes CDR1 KGHDR and CDR2 SFDVKD.

This chain joins TRBV5-5 and TRBJ1-2; D may be TRBD1 (6 bases). Trimming took off 2 bases at V and 0 bases at J, with 11 bases between the two ends. Germline values: CDR1 SGHKS, CDR2 YYEKEE (reference sequence). This CDR3 is 15 amino acids long. The CDR3 loop is CASSFTGKANYGYTF. The CDR3 DNA is TGTGCCAGCAGCTTCACAGGGAAAGCTAACTATGGCTACACCTTC.